Below, 6 T cell receptor beta chains from the same sample are listed, as sequenced in a study of T cell responses to AZD1222 COVID-19 vaccine. Method: immunoSEQ multiplex PCR; TCRdb's copy keeps in-frame clones and lacks some. The data contain approximately 120,000 clones, more than 70% of them singletons. The sample consisted of peripheral blood, taken on day 0 of AZD1222 vaccination. These receptors were taken from an adult in good health.

The rearrangement uses TRBV5-6 and TRBJ1-4, with D possibly matching TRBD1 (6 bases). The CDR3 has 14 residues. Germline V gene sequence: CDR1 SGHDT, CDR2 YYEEEE. V lost 2 bases and J lost 12, with 17 bases in between. CDR3 in amino acids: CASSFDTVRGELFF. CDR3 coding DNA: TGTGCCAGCAGCTTCGACACCGTGAGGGGGGAACTGTTTTTT.

This chain connects TRBV10-2 to TRBJ1-2; D not certain. The CDR3 contains 15 residues. V was pared by 0 bases and J by 5 bases, with 13 bases between. Germline assignment: CDR1 WSHSY and CDR2 SAAADI. The CDR3 protein is CASSESPGTLYGYTF. The DNA for the CDR3 is TGCGCCAGCAGTGAGTCGCCAGGAACCCTGTATGGCTACACCTTC.

J is TRBJ1-3 and V is TRBV28; D is unclear. Per germline, CDR1 MDHEN and CDR2 SYDVKM. The CDR3 extends over 15 amino acids. The V and J ends lost 6 bases and 0 bases respectively, with 12 bases between them. CDR3 in amino acids: CASSPPVYSGNTIYF. CDR3 sequence (DNA): TGTGCCAGCAGCCCGCCCGTCTACTCTGGAAACACCATATATTTT.

The rearrangement uses TRBV10-2 and TRBJ2-7; TRBD2 matches 9 bases. J lost 3 bases, V lost 7 bases, and 4 bases had no gene match. This CDR3 has 13 amino acids. Germline CDR1 and CDR2: WSHSY and SAAADI. For the CDR3, the DNA is TGCGCCAGCAATCTAGCGGGGAACTACGAGCAGTACTTC. This translates into CASNLAGNYEQYF.

The chain uses TRBV5-4 and TRBJ2-5, with TRBD1 identical over 8 bases. The CDR3 runs to 13 residues. Per germline, CDR1 SGHNT and CDR2 YYREEE (reference sequence). V dropped 4 bases and J dropped 5; count of bases not matched to a gene: 4. CDR3 coding DNA: TGTGCCAGCAGCCGTACAGGGGGGGAGACCCAGTACTTC. Translating gives CASSRTGGETQYF.

The chain employs TRBV14 and TRBJ2-7, with D possibly being TRBD2 (5 bases). CDR3 length: 13 amino acids. Trimming stripped 1 base from V and 6 bases from J, with 10 bases between. CDR1 is SGHDN, CDR2 FVKESK, per germline. The CDR3 DNA reads TGTGCCAGCAGCCAAGTACGGGGTTCCGAGCAGTACTTC. It translates to CASSQVRGSEQYF.